This T cell receptor (beta chain) was captured by sequencing in a study of blood T cell repertoires in COVID-19 (TCRdb year 2020). Background on the whole study: Samples from collaborators originated in the United States, Italy and Spain and spanned both the acute and convalescent phases of COVID-19. Where HLA class I and class II types were available, the types were taken from metadata supplied by the sample provider, not from assay-based typing. The repertoires were released in a freely available public database intended as a resource for research on the immune response to SARS-CoV-2. Samples came from the ongoing ImmuneRACE study (first 160 participants) plus 1,254 subjects from 6 global collaborators. The prospective study material was composed of cDNA or gDNA derived from T cells, B-cell-depleted T cells, or PBMCs. Deeply sampled blood TCRbeta repertoires from subjects exposed to, actively infected with, or recovered from COVID-19 were included in the dataset. The sample metadata nearly always contained a de-identified subject ID, COVID-19 status, age in years and sex.

Collaborating institutions collected whole blood in K2EDTA tubes following their own protocols. For TCRbeta analysis, collaborator samples were shipped as frozen whole blood, as isolated PBMCs, or as DNA extracted from either sample type. Points the paper makes about the study in general: How much clinical and demographic metadata was included differed by source and by participant, and the metadata was provided uncurated.

To note about this clone: No cognate antigen has been identified for it. Base qualities are not at hand, and no much larger clone is one base apart.

The immunoSEQ Assay, a bias-controlled multiplex PCR, was used to amplify TCRbeta CDR3 regions from genomic DNA. Turning to the authors' computational methods: Nucleated cell counts per sample were estimated from amplification of reference gene primers within the assay. To quantify the absolute abundance of each unique TCRbeta CDR3 rearrangement, sequence reads were collapsed and filtered. Productive Simpson clonality was computed per sample as the square root of Simpson's diversity index over productive rearrangements. In its TCRdb copy, this immuneACCESS table keeps in-frame sequences only and misses some clones. Where compared with another copy, unresolved V genes explain less than half of these, and the others have no known cause. Clonal size and the V and J genes are those of that table, whereas D and trimming came from the DNA. This sample is represented by hundreds of thousands of clones; about four fifths of them were singletons. The top ten clonotypes cover about 9.6% of the sample.

The CDR3 numbers 14 residues from cysteine through phenylalanine. Only the CDR3 DNA is retained, 42 bases long and in frame from the first base. Trimmed from V: 5 bases; trimmed from J: 6 bases; junction bases lacking a gene match: 7. CDR1 and CDR2 were assigned from the germline V gene (reference sequence) as LNHDA and SQIVND. The chain is assembled from TRBV19 and TRBJ2-4; 7 central bases correspond to TRBD1. Sequences were obtained from peripheral blood. The receptor's source is a man at least 80 years old with acute or convalescent COVID-19. The DNA reads TGTGCCAGTAGTGCTCAACAGGGGACAAACATTCAGTACTTC. Its translation reads: CASSAQQGTNIQYF.